These T cell receptor beta chains were read from a single sample in a study of blood T cells in healthy people across ages. TCRdb re-called the 5' RACE reads through MiXCR, storing one row per CDR3 protein. The table has 1.4 million or so distinct CDR3 sequences, about 45% seen once. Sequencing used blood. The receptors stem from a woman aged 18-29 years in good health. CDR3s include the opening cysteine and the closing phenylalanine or tryptophan. A D gene is named only where the DNA matches it firmly. The listing skips clone size in some rows; elsewhere it reads once, few, many or a size class.

DNA | CDR3 | D | V | size | J
TGTGCCAGCAGCAACCTAGCGGGGTTTTCCTACGAGCAGTACTTC | CASSNLAGFSYEQYF | TRBD2 | TRBV7-2 | few | TRBJ2-7
TGTGCCAGCAGCCAAGATAGGAGACAGCTAAAGACGCAGTACTTC | CASSQDRRQLKTQYF | . | TRBV14 | few | TRBJ2-7
TGTGCCAGCAGTTTGACAAAGGGGCGCACGGTCATGAACACTGAAGCTTTCTTT | CASSLTKGRTVMNTEAFF | . | TRBV6-2/TRBV6-3 | . | TRBJ1-1
TGCGCCAGCAGAGCGTTGGGCGAAATTAATGAGCAGTACTTC | CASRALGEINEQYF | . | TRBV5-1 | . | TRBJ2-5
TGCAGCGTTCGCATACTGACAGGGCCAGATACGCAGTATTTT | CSVRILTGPDTQYF | TRBD1 | TRBV29-1 | few | TRBJ2-3
TGTGCCAGCACTACTAGGGGGCTGGCAGATACGCAGTATTTT | CASTTRGLADTQYF | TRBD1 | TRBV12-3/TRBV12-4 | . | TRBJ2-3
TGTGCCACCCTAGGGGAGTATGGCTATGGCTACACCTTC | CATLGEYGYGYTF | . | TRBV27 | . | TRBJ1-2
TGCGCCAGCAGCTTTAAAGCGGGAGGGCTCTACGAGCAGTACTTC | CASSFKAGGLYEQYF | TRBD2 | TRBV5-1 | . | TRBJ2-7
TGTGCCAGCAGAACCCCAACTAGCGCCCACAATGGGCAGTTCTTC | CASRTPTSAHNGQFF | TRBD2 | TRBV27 | . | TRBJ2-1
TGTGCCGGGACCACCCCAGGGAATGCTTTCTTT | CAGTTPGNAFF | . | TRBV30 | . | TRBJ1-1
TGTGCCAGCAGCGGATCTAGCGCGAGCTCCTACAATGAGCAGTTCTTC | CASSGSSASSYNEQFF | . | TRBV19 | few | TRBJ2-1
TGTGCCAGCCCACCCGGACTGGGTTGGGGTCGAGGGGAGCTGTTTTTT | CASPPGLGWGRGELFF | . | TRBV6-1 | . | TRBJ2-2
TGCAGTGCTAGTAGGCGGCGGGGGGGCCCCGACATTCAGTACTTC | CSASRRRGGPDIQYF | TRBD2 | TRBV20-1 | once | TRBJ2-4
TGTGCCAGCAGCCAAGATTTAATGGGACTGGCGGGACACAATGAGCAGTTCTTC | CASSQDLMGLAGHNEQFF | . | TRBV4-2 | . | TRBJ2-1
TGTGCCAGCAGCGGGGACGTGTGGTTGGGGGGGGCCAACGTCCTGACTTTC | CASSGDVWLGGANVLTF | . | TRBV9 | . | TRBJ2-6
TGCGCCAGCAGCTACCACCTAGCGGGGGCGGGCAATGAGCAGTACTTC | CASSYHLAGAGNEQYF | TRBD2 | TRBV5-1 | . | TRBJ2-7
TGCAGCGTTGATGTCCGGGACAGGGGGAGAAGGACTGAAGCTTTCTTT | CSVDVRDRGRRTEAFF | TRBD1 | TRBV29-1 | . | TRBJ1-1
TGTGCCAGCAGCTTAAACGGGGGGGCCACAGATACGCAGTATTTT | CASSLNGGATDTQYF | TRBD2 | TRBV7-2 | . | TRBJ2-3
TGTGCCAGCAGTTTATCTGGGGGGCCGACTAACTATGGCTACACCTTC | CASSLSGGPTNYGYTF | . | TRBV27 | . | TRBJ1-2
TGTGCCAGCAGTACCATGAGGGCGGTGAACACTGAAGCTTTCTTT | CASSTMRAVNTEAFF | . | TRBV7-8 | . | TRBJ1-1
TGCGCCAGCAGACCAGGGGGCGAAACCGGGGAGCTGTTTTTT | CASRPGGETGELFF | TRBD1 | TRBV5-1 | . | TRBJ2-2
TGCAGCGTTCAAGGACAGGCTAGTGAGCAGTTCTTC | CSVQGQASEQFF | TRBD1 | TRBV29-1 | . | TRBJ2-1
TGTGCCAGCAGCTTATCATCGACAGGGGGTAACTATGGCTACACCTTC | CASSLSSTGGNYGYTF | TRBD1 | TRBV7-9 | few | TRBJ1-2
TGCAGCGTTGAAGGGAGGGGTCCGTACAATGAGCAGTTCTTC | CSVEGRGPYNEQFF | . | TRBV29-1 | many | TRBJ2-1
TGTGCCAGCAGTGTGGAGTCAACGGAACTAGCCTCCTACAATGAGCAGTTCTTC | CASSVESTELASYNEQFF | . | TRBV25-1 | . | TRBJ2-1
TGCAGTGCTAGATTGGGAAATCAGCCCCAGCATTTT | CSARLGNQPQHF | . | TRBV20-1 | . | TRBJ1-5
TGTGCCAGCAGAGGAGACGGGCTAGCGGGACCGCGTGAGCAGTACTTC | CASRGDGLAGPREQYF | TRBD2 | TRBV12-3/TRBV12-4 | . | TRBJ2-5
TGTGCCAGCAGCGCACACCGATACACTGAAGCTTTCTTT | CASSAHRYTEAFF | . | TRBV7-8 | . | TRBJ1-1
TGCAGCGGTCGGGACAGCTCCTCCTACGAGCAGTACTTC | CSGRDSSSYEQYF | TRBD1 | TRBV29-1 | . | TRBJ2-7
TGCAGCGTCGAAACAAGAGGTACTGAAGCTTTCTTT | CSVETRGTEAFF | . | TRBV29-1 | . | TRBJ1-1
TGTGCCAGCAGCTACAGACGTTACGGCACAGATACGCAGTATTTT | CASSYRRYGTDTQYF | . | TRBV7-8 | once | TRBJ2-3
TGTAGTGCTAGTGAACCACTAGCGGCTTGGAATGAGCAGTTCTTC | CSASEPLAAWNEQFF | TRBD2 | TRBV20-1 | . | TRBJ2-1
TGTGCCAGCAGTTTAAGCAGGTCCAACAATGAGCAGTTCTTC | CASSLSRSNNEQFF | . | TRBV27 | . | TRBJ2-1
TGCGCCAGCAGCCAAGGGGCTAGCGGGGTGGGAGATACGCAGTATTTT | CASSQGASGVGDTQYF | TRBD2 | TRBV4-1 | . | TRBJ2-3
TGTGTCAGCAGCGACGAGACAGGGACTGGCTACACCTTC | CVSSDETGTGYTF | TRBD1 | TRBV4-2 | . | TRBJ1-2
TGCAGTGCTAGATTTCCCCGGGACAGGGGGGGTCAGCCCCAGCATTTT | CSARFPRDRGGQPQHF | TRBD1 | TRBV20-1 | many | TRBJ1-5
TGTGCCAGTAGTATTGGACGGACCACCGCCAATCAGCCCCAGCATTTT | CASSIGRTTANQPQHF | . | TRBV19 | once | TRBJ1-5
TGTGCCAGCAGCCACGGACTAGCGGCCTACAATGAGCAGTTCTTC | CASSHGLAAYNEQFF | TRBD2 | TRBV4-2 | few | TRBJ2-1
TGCAGCGTCCACGGACTGACTGGAAACACCATATATTTT | CSVHGLTGNTIYF | . | TRBV29-1 | . | TRBJ1-3
TGCGCCAGCAGCCAAGACATGACAGGGGGGTGGAACACTGAAGCTTTCTTT | CASSQDMTGGWNTEAFF | TRBD1 | TRBV4-3 | . | TRBJ1-1
TGTGCCAGCAGCCAAGATCGAAGGAGCGGGTCGGTAGATACGCAGTATTTT | CASSQDRRSGSVDTQYF | . | TRBV4-2 | . | TRBJ2-3
TGTGCCAGCAGCGTAGCTAGCGGGATTACAGATACGCAGTATTTT | CASSVASGITDTQYF | TRBD2 | TRBV9 | . | TRBJ2-3